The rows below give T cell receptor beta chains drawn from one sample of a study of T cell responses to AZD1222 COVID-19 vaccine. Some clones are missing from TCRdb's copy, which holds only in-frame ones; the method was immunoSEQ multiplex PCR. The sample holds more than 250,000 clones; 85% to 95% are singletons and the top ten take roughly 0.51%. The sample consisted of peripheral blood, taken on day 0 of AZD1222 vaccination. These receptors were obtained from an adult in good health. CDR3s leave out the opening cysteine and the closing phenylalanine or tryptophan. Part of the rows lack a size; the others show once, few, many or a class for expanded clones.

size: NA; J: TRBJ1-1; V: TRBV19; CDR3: ASSSPGTGNTEAF
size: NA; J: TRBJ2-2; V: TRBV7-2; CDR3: ASSLIGGELF
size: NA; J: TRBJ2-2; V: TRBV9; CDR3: ASSVSGDGELF
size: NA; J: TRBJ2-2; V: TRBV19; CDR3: ATDRGNTGELF
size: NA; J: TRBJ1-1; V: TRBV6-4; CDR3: ASSVGQGTEAF
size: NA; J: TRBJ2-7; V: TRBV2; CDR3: ASRKSRNLNEQY
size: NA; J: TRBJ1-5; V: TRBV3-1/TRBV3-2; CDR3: ASSQVWRGSQPQH
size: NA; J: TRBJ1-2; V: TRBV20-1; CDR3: SASIRDRVYGYT
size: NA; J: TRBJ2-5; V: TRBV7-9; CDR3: ASSSGTSGTLGETQY
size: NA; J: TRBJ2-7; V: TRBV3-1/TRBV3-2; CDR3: ASSHGDYEQY
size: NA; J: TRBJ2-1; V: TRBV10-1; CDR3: ASSESGLISGANEQF
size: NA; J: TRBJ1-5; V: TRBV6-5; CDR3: ASNLDSSNQPQH
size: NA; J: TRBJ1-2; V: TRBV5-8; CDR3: ASSSKNRHYGYT
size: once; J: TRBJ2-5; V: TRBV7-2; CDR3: ASSLLAIAGVETQY
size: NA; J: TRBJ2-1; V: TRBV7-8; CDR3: ASSLVLSPGSYNEQF
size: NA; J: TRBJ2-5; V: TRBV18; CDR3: ASSPVTLETQY
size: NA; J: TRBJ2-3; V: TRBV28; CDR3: ASWKGSTDTQY
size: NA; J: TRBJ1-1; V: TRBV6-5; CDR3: ASSYSPALGAF
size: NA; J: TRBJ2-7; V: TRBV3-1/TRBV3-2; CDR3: ASSPGSSSYEQY
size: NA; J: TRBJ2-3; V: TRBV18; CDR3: ATSEMAPTDTQY
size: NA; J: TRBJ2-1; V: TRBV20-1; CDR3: SASPASRTGNEQF
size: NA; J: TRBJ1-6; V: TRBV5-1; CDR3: ASSGATDSPLH
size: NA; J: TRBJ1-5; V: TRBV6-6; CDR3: ASSSSALWPQH
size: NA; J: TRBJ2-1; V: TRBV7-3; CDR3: ASSPQLAGVDEQF